This paragraph reports one T cell receptor beta chain. Its antigen is unknown. With 60 Vbeta and 13 Jbeta primers, the PCR was carried out. TCRdb's copy holds only in-frame clones and misses some; the assay was immunoSEQ multiplex PCR. Of over 150,000 clones in the sample, around 69% are singletons; the top ten hold about 2.7%. This record comes from a study of cytomegalovirus exposure and HLA in healthy donors. General study results and limits: Certain sequence variants were highly shared and formed a cluster, and this cluster was likely a sequencing artifact. TCR beta V- and J-gene trimming was later associated with a missense DCLRE1C variant.

The receptor was derived from a woman aged 30 to 39 in good health and CMV-seronegative. Sequencing was done on a sample of PBMCs.

The CDR3: CASSGGPDTDTQYF. CDR3 bases: TGTGCCAGCAGCGGTGGGCCTGACACAGATACGCAGTATTTT. The rearrangement uses TRBV9 and TRBJ2-3; D is ambiguous. V shed 3 bases and J shed 2 bases, with 10 bases lying between them. The length of the CDR3 is 14 residues. CDR1 is SGDLS, CDR2 YYNGEE, per germline.